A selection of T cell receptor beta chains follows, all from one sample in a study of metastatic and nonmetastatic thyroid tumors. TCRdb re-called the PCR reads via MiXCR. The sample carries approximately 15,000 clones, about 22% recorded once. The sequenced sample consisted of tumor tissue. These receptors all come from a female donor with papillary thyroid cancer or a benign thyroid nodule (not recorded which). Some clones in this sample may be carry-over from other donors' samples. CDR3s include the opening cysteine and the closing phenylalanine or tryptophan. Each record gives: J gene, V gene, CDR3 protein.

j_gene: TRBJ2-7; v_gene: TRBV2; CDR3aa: CASMGTGAGGQYF
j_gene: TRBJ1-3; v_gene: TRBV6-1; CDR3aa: CASSEDGPRGNTIYF
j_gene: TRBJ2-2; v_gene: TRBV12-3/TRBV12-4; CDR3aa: CASTYDPGDRGHTGELFF
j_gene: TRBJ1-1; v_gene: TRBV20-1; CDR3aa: CSASPTGQGRYTEAFF
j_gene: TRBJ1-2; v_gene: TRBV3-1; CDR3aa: CASSQGLSGYTF
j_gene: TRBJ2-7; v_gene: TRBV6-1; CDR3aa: CASSPRRGNYEQYF
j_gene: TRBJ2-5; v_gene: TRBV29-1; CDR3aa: CSVGSGETQYF
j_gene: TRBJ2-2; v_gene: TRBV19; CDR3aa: CASTHNTGELFF
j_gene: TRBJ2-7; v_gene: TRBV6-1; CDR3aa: CASRSTSGDSSHEQYF
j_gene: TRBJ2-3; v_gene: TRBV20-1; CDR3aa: CSARDAGLAGGVSDTQYF
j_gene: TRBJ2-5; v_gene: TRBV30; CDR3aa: CAWSAVQETQYF
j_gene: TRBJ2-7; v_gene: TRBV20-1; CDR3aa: CSAEDPGLYEQYF
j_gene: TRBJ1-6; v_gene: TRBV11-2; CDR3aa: CASTPMGSPLHF
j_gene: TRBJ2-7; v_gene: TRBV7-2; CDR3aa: CASSLVGTGTYEQYF
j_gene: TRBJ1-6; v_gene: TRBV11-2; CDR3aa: CASSFDDTLFLSNSPLHF
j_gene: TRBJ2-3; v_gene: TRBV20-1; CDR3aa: CSARPSGRGTDTQYF
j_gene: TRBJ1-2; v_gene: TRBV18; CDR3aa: CASSPTVGYGYTF
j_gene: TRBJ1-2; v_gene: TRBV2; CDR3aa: CASSVTGAKDGYTF
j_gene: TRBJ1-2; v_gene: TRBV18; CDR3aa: CASSQGQGPNYGYTF
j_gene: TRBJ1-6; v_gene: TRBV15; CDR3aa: CATSRGGAHNSPLHF
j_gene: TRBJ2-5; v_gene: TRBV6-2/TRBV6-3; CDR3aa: CASSYSGGRETQYF
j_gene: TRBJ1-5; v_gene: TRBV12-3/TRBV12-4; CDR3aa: CASILSNQPQHF
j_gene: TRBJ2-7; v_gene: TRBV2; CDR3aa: CASLSGGAMGEQYF
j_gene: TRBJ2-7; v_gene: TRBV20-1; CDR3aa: CSAREDNTGGEQYF
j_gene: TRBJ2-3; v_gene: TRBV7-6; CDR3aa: CASRSSSGRRGTDTQYF
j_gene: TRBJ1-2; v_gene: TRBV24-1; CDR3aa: CATSDAGGVYGYTF
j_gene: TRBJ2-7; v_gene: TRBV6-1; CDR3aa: CASRLSGISYEQYF
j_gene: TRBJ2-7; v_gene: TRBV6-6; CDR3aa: CASIYSSGGYEQYF
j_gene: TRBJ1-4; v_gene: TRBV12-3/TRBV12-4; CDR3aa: CASSFSWDRANEKLFF
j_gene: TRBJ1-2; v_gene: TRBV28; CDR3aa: CASSLSEKRNYGYTF
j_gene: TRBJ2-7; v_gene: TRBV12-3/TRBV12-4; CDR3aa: CASRGGAYEQYF
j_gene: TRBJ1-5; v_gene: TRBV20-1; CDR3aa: CSARELGSQLSNQPQHF
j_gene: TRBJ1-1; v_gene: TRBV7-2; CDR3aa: CASSPAGHANTEAFF
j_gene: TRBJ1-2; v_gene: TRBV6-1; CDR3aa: CASSTYGTGGGYAF
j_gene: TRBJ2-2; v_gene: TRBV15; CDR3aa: CATSRDDLAGAVGELFF
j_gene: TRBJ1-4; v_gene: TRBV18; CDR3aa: CASSPADRVGPRNEKLFF
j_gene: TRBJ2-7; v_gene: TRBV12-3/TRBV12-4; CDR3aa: CASNNRGHYYEQYF
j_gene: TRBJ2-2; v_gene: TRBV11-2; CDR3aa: CASSRRDRGNTGELFF
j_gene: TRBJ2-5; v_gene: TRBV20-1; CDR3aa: CSARGGLAGWGETQYF
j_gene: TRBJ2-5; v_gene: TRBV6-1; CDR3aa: CASSTPSPSGRGETQYF
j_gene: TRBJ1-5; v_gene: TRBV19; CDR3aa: CASSMLGTGNQPQHF
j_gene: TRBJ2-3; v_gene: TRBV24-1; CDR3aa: CATSPRDTDTQYF
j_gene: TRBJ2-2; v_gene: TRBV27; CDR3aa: CASSWAANTGELFF
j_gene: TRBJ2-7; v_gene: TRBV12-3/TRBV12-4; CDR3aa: CASSRARYEQYF
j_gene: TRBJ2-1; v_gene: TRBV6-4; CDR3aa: CASSDGNRFNEQFF
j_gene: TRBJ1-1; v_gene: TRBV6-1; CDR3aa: CASSETTDTNTEAFF
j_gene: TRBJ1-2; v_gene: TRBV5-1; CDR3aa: CASSLDWGSGGYTF
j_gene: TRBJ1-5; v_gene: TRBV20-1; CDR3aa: CSASRPNPSPPYTFNQPQHF
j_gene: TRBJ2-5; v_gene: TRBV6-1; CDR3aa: CAAGSGEGGETQYF
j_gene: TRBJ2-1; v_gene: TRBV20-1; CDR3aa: CSASIIAGGYYNEQFF
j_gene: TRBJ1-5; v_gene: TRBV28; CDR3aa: CASSLGLSGDQPQHF
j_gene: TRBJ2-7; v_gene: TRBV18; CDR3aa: CASSLTGGDYEQYF